The next 32 T cell receptor beta chains were all read from a single sample in a study of STAT5B mutations in CD4+ large granular lymphocyte leukemia (dated by TCRdb to 2021 to 2024). Library construction relied on the immunoSEQ multiplex PCR assay. TCRdb carries this immuneACCESS record with in-frame sequences only. Its versions omit some clonotypes, under half of them owing to an unresolved V gene in the studies checked, with the rest unexplained. The sample table contains 40,000 to 55,000 clones; only one count was recorded for around 85% of them. Less than 3% of the sample is taken by the ten largest. Sequences were obtained from CD4+ T cells from blood buffy coats. Receptor source: a human donor in good health.

The chain links TRBV5-1 to TRBJ2-1, with 9 bases matching TRBD2. This CDR3 region has 16 residues. Germline loops: CDR1 SGHRS, CDR2 YFSETQ. V shed 4 bases and J 2 bases; nucleotides not matched to a gene: 7. The CDR3 loop is CASSKELAGPYNEQFF. In DNA form, the CDR3 reads TGCGCCAGCAGCAAGGAACTAGCGGGCCCCTACAATGAGCAGTTCTTC.

The rearrangement links TRBV4-2 to TRBJ2-1, with D perhaps being TRBD1 or TRBD2 (7 bases each). This CDR3 region has 16 residues. Trimming left V 3 bases short and J 7 bases short, with 19 bases between. Germline-derived CDR1 and CDR2 are LGHNA and YNFKEQ. CDR3 bases: TGTGCCAGCAGCCACGGTGGGCAGGGGGGGCGGAATGAGCAGTTCTTC. Translated: CASSHGGQGGRNEQFF.

This chain connects TRBV5-1 to TRBJ1-1; 7 nucleotides match TRBD1. The length of the CDR3 is 16 residues. The V gene end was trimmed by 3 bases and the J gene end by 0 bases; junction bases not matched to a gene: 8. Per germline, CDR1 SGHRS and CDR2 YFSETQ. The CDR3 DNA follows: TGCGCCAGCAGCTGGGCTACCGGGACAGTGAACACTGAAGCTTTCTTT. Its protein is CASSWATGTVNTEAFF.

The chain has TRBV5-6 and TRBJ2-5; 13 positions match TRBD2. Losses at the gene ends were 5 bases for V and 2 bases for J; bases not matched to a gene: 6. Looked up from germline, CDR1 is SGHDT and CDR2 is YYEEEE. This CDR3 is built from 16 residues. CDR3 residues: CASRATSGRWQETQYF. The CDR3 nucleotides read TGTGCCAGCAGGGCGACTAGCGGGAGGTGGCAAGAGACCCAGTACTTC.

This chain uses TRBV11-3 with TRBJ2-2; 9 positions match TRBD1. The V and J ends lost 5 bases and 3 bases, in that order; junction bases with no gene match: 10. CDR1 is SGHNT, CDR2 YENEEA, per germline. This CDR3 has 17 amino acids. In DNA, the CDR3 is TGTGCCAGCAGCCCCGGATACAGGGGGCGGGACACCGGGGAGCTGTTTTTT. Translating gives CASSPGYRGRDTGELFF.

About this clone: Other DNA variants within this sample encode the same CDR3. The DNA for the CDR3 is TGTGCCAGCAGCTTAGGGGGGGGCACAGATACGCAGTATTTT. As protein: CASSLGGGTDTQYF. The chain combines TRBV11-2 with TRBJ2-3; possible D gene TRBD2, 6 bases. This CDR3 has 14 amino acids. The ends were cut back, 1 base at V and 1 base at J, with 6 bases in the middle. The germline gives CDR1 SGHAT, CDR2 FQNNGV. The entire variable domain, with the rest obtained from reference TRBV11-2 and TRBJ2-3, is as follows: EAGVAQSPRYKIIEKRQSVAFWCNPISGHATLYWYQQILGQGPKLLIQFQNNGVVDDSQLPKDRFSAERLKGVDSTLKIQPAKLEDSAVYLCASSLGGGTDTQYFGPGTRLTVL.

The DNA of the CDR3 is TGTGCCAGCAGCTTCGGTATTCGCAATGAGCAGTTCTTC. Its protein product is CASSFGIRNEQFF. This sequence joins TRBV5-8 and TRBJ2-1; D not resolved. Trimming pared 2 bases from V and 6 bases from J, leaving 9 bases between. The V gene's germline CDR1 is SGHTS and CDR2 YDEGEE. The CDR3 loop spans 13 amino acids.

This sequence joins TRBV28 and TRBJ2-7, with TRBD2 identical over 7 bases. This CDR3 comprises 12 residues. Germline CDR1 MDHEN, CDR2 SYDVKM. V was pared by 7 bases and J by 5 bases, with 5 bases of the junction left unmatched. The CDR3 here is CASTRGRNEQYF. CDR3 DNA sequence: TGTGCCAGCACTCGCGGGAGAAACGAGCAGTACTTC.

V and J are TRBV18 and TRBJ2-1; 13 bases agree with TRBD2. This CDR3 contains 15 residues. The V gene end was trimmed by 3 bases and the J gene end by 5 bases; junction bases not matched to a gene: 1. Germline assignment: CDR1 KGHSH and CDR2 LQKENI. The DNA of the CDR3 is TGTGCCAGCTCACCGGGACTAGCGGGGAACAATGAGCAGTTCTTC. This translates into CASSPGLAGNNEQFF.

V and J are TRBV10-3 and TRBJ2-3, with 7 bases fitting TRBD2. Per the germline V gene, CDR1 is ENHRY and CDR2 is SYGVKD. The V segment lost 6 bases and the J segment 1 base; nucleotides outside the gene matches: 4. The CDR3 is made up of 14 amino acids. The DNA of the CDR3 is TGTGCCATCAGCCAAAGCGGGGGCACAGATACGCAGTATTTT. The encoded protein is CAISQSGGTDTQYF.

The chain combines TRBV6-5 with TRBJ1-1, with D perhaps matching TRBD1 (5 bases). With 2 bases removed from V and 5 bases from J, the gap between germline ends came to 9 bases. The CDR3 has 13 residues. Germline assignment: CDR1 MNHEY and CDR2 SVGAGI. Here the CDR3 DNA reads TGTGCCAGCAGTTACGTGTCAGGGACTGAAGCTTTCTTT. Translated, it gives CASSYVSGTEAFF.

The chain recombines TRBV25-1 with TRBJ2-7; no clear D gene. Germline CDR1 MGHDK, CDR2 SYGVNS. Trimming removed 3 bases at V and 1 base at J, with 7 bases between. The CDR3 extends over 13 amino acids. The CDR3 DNA is TGTGCCAGCAGTGATGGCGGATCCTACGAGCAGTACTTC. Translation: CASSDGGSYEQYF.

The V gene is TRBV4-3, the J gene TRBJ2-2; D uncertain. CDR1 is LGHNA, CDR2 YSLEER, per germline. V dropped 1 base and J dropped 6 bases, with 12 bases sitting between them. The CDR3 is 15 residues long. The CDR3 sequence: CASSQVRASAGELFF. Written as DNA, the CDR3 is TGCGCCAGCAGCCAAGTTAGGGCCTCGGCCGGGGAGCTGTTTTTT.

The chain is built from TRBV29-1 and TRBJ2-3, with 7 bases that match TRBD2. V gave up 5 bases and J gave up 1 base; unmatched junction bases: 0. Germline lookup yields CDR1 SQVTM and CDR2 ANQGSEA. The CDR3 spans 12 residues. This CDR3 is CSVSGGTDTQYF. The CDR3 coding sequence is TGCAGCGTTAGCGGGGGCACAGATACGCAGTATTTT.

V and J are TRBV19 and TRBJ2-7; 9 bases are shared with TRBD1. The germline CDR1 and CDR2 sequences are LNHDA and SQIVND (reference sequence). The V segment lost 8 bases and the J segment 7 bases; nucleotides outside the gene matches: 12. CDR3 length equals 14 residues. CDR3 loop: CASSGTGWGREQYF. CDR3 nucleotide sequence: TGTGCCAGTTCCGGGACAGGGTGGGGCCGGGAGCAGTACTTC.

V is TRBV5-5 and J is TRBJ2-7, with TRBD1 matching 8 bases. The CDR3 runs 17 residues. With V trimmed by 1 base and J by 5 bases, 14 bases remained unmatched. Looked up from germline, CDR1 is SGHKS and CDR2 is YYEKEE (reference sequence). The chain's CDR3 is CASSLWRGTGDLDEQYF. The CDR3 DNA follows: TGTGCCAGCAGCTTGTGGAGAGGGACAGGAGATTTGGACGAGCAGTACTTC.

The J gene is TRBJ2-5, the V gene TRBV7-9; D is undetermined. V gave up 0 bases and J gave up 4 bases, with 6 bases separating them. The CDR3 extends over 13 amino acids. CDR1 and CDR2 from the germline V gene are SEHNR and FQNEAQ (reference sequence). The DNA for the CDR3 is TGTGCCAGCAGCTTAGCCGGCGGAGAGACCCAGTACTTC. Protein: CASSLAGGETQYF.

The chain combines TRBV6-1 with TRBJ2-7; 7 positions match TRBD1. V lost 3 bases to trimming and J lost 3 bases; unmatched junction nucleotides: 8. The CDR3 runs 15 residues. Germline values: CDR1 MNHNS, CDR2 SASEGT. The CDR3 region has the DNA TGTGCCAGCAGTGACGGACAGGCGGTGGGCTACGAGCAGTACTTC. It yields the protein CASSDGQAVGYEQYF.

V gene TRBV4-1 combines with J gene TRBJ1-1; D unclear. Germline-derived CDR1 and CDR2 are MGHRA and YSYEKL. The CDR3 length is 13 residues. Trimming took 5 bases from V and 3 from J, leaving 10 bases between them. The CDR3 loop is CASSRQEDTEAFF. The CDR3, as DNA: TGCGCCAGCAGCAGGCAGGAGGACACTGAAGCTTTCTTT.

This chain uses TRBV7-6 with TRBJ2-5; 8 nucleotides line up with TRBD1. This CDR3 has 15 residues. Per the germline V gene, CDR1 is SGHVS and CDR2 is FNYEAQ. The J segment lost 5 bases and the V segment lost 4 bases, leaving 9 bases of the junction unmatched. DNA for the CDR3: TGTGCCAGCAGCTCCTGGACAGGGACGGAGGAGACCCAGTACTTC. This gives the protein CASSSWTGTEETQYF.

The rearrangement links TRBV11-2 to TRBJ1-5; no firm D call. V dropped 1 base and J dropped 6 bases, with 13 bases sitting between them. The length of the CDR3 is 15 residues. Looked up from germline, CDR1 is SGHAT and CDR2 is FQNNGV. CDR3 in amino acids: CASSLGRLGSQPQHF. CDR3 DNA sequence: TGTGCCAGCAGCTTAGGGCGTCTCGGGAGTCAGCCCCAGCATTTT.

This clone was recorded only once. The chain is built from TRBV7-2 and TRBJ2-2, with D possibly being TRBD1 (7 bases). Trimming took off 1 base at V and 6 bases at J, with 9 bases between the two ends. There are 14 residues in the CDR3. CDR1 is SGHTA, CDR2 FQGNSA, per germline. The DNA of the CDR3 is TGTGCCAGCAGCTTAGGGAGGGGGCCCGGGGAGCTGTTTTTT. It yields the protein CASSLGRGPGELFF. Combining the CDR3 with reference TRBV7-2 and TRBJ2-2 gives the whole variable domain GAGVSQSPSNKVTEKGKDVELRCDPISGHTALYWYRQSLGQGLEFLIYFQGNSAPDKSGLPSDRFSAERTGGSVSTLTIQRTQQEDSAVYLCASSLGRGPGELFFGEGSRLTVL.

The chain is built from TRBV5-5 and TRBJ1-5; no clear D. V lost 4 bases and J lost 0, with 11 bases in between. Germline assignment: CDR1 SGHKS and CDR2 YYEKEE (reference sequence). The CDR3 length is 15 residues. The DNA of the CDR3 is TGTGCCAGCAGCGTAAGGCCAGGTAGCAATCAGCCCCAGCATTTT. Amino acid sequence: CASSVRPGSNQPQHF.

The V call is TRBV6-1, the J call TRBJ2-7, with TRBD2 identical over 8 bases. From germline, CDR1 is MNHNS and CDR2 SASEGT. The CDR3 consists of 15 residues. V lost 3 bases to trimming and J lost 6 bases; unmatched junction nucleotides: 10. This CDR3 reads CASSDPPNGRAEQYF. In DNA, the CDR3 is TGTGCCAGCAGTGACCCCCCCAACGGGAGGGCCGAGCAGTACTTC.

The V and J genes are TRBV2 and TRBJ2-1; possibly TRBD1 or TRBD2 for D (5 bases each). This CDR3 has 14 amino acids. Germline lookup yields CDR1 SNHLY and CDR2 FYNNEI. V was pared by 7 bases and J by 6 bases, with 16 bases between. CDR3 amino acids: CASTFQGEGNEQFF. The DNA for the CDR3 is TGTGCCAGCACCTTCCAGGGAGAGGGCAATGAGCAGTTCTTC.

The chain is built from TRBV2 and TRBJ1-1; 8 nucleotides align to TRBD1. CDR3 size: 15 residues. The germline gives CDR1 SNHLY, CDR2 FYNNEI. V lost 7 bases to trimming and J lost 2 bases; unmatched junction nucleotides: 9. The CDR3 region has the DNA TGTGCCAGCACCCAAACCGGACAGGGTAACACTGAAGCTTTCTTT. Protein sequence: CASTQTGQGNTEAFF.

The chain couples TRBV6-5 to TRBJ1-2, with TRBD1 identical over 10 bases. The V segment lost 3 bases and the J segment 6 bases; nucleotides outside the gene matches: 4. The CDR3 runs 14 residues. Per the germline V gene, CDR1 is MNHEY and CDR2 is SVGAGI. This CDR3 reads CASSYWTGGDGYTF. The CDR3 DNA is TGTGCCAGCAGTTATTGGACAGGGGGTGATGGCTACACCTTC.

The chain links TRBV28 to TRBJ2-5, with a weak D call TRBD1 (6 bases). CDR1 and CDR2 from the germline V gene are MDHEN and SYDVKM. The CDR3 loop spans 14 amino acids. The V and J ends lost 7 bases and 1 base respectively, with 13 bases between them. DNA of the CDR3: TGTGCCAGCACTTTCGGACAGATCCAAGAGACCCAGTACTTC. The encoded protein is CASTFGQIQETQYF. The complete variable domain, with remaining parts taken from reference TRBV28 and TRBJ2-5, reads DVKVTQSSRYLVKRTGEKVFLECVQDMDHENMFWYRQDPGLGLRLIYFSYDVKMKEKGDIPEGYSVSREKKERFSLILESASTNQTSMYLCASTFGQIQETQYFGPGTRLLVL.

V and J are TRBV12-5 and TRBJ1-1; no reliable D call. This CDR3 is built from 14 residues. CDR1 and CDR2 from the germline V gene are LGHNT and FRNRAP. With 5 bases removed from V and 2 bases from J, the gap between germline ends came to 12 bases. The CDR3 DNA sequence: TGTGCTAGTGGTCCAGGACGGCTAAACACTGAAGCTTTCTTT. Protein: CASGPGRLNTEAFF.

This chain uses TRBV30 with TRBJ2-2; D perhaps matches TRBD2 (6 bases). The CDR3 runs 11 residues. Trimming pared 8 bases from V and 4 bases from J, leaving 8 bases between. Per the germline V gene, CDR1 is GTSNPN and CDR2 is SVGIG (reference sequence). The CDR3 bases are TGTGCCGCCGGGGGCACCGGGGAGCTGTTTTTT. This gives the protein CAAGGTGELFF.

The chain has TRBV27 and TRBJ2-7, with 10 bases fitting TRBD1. Looked up from germline, CDR1 is MNHEY and CDR2 is SMNVEV (reference sequence). CDR3 length: 14 residues. V lost 3 bases to trimming and J lost 5 bases; unmatched junction nucleotides: 4. In DNA form, the CDR3 reads TGTGCCAGCAGTTTGACAGGGGGCGAGGACGAGCAGTACTTC. It encodes CASSLTGGEDEQYF.

The rearrangement joins TRBV5-4 to TRBJ2-1; TRBD1 is a possible D gene (6 bases). The CDR3 has 15 amino acids. V was clipped by 0 bases and J by 1 base, with 8 bases between them. Germline V lookup: CDR1 SGHNT, CDR2 YYREEE (reference sequence). The CDR3 DNA reads as TGTGCCAGCAGCTTGGGGGGACATTCCTACAATGAGCAGTTCTTC. Encoded protein: CASSLGGHSYNEQFF.